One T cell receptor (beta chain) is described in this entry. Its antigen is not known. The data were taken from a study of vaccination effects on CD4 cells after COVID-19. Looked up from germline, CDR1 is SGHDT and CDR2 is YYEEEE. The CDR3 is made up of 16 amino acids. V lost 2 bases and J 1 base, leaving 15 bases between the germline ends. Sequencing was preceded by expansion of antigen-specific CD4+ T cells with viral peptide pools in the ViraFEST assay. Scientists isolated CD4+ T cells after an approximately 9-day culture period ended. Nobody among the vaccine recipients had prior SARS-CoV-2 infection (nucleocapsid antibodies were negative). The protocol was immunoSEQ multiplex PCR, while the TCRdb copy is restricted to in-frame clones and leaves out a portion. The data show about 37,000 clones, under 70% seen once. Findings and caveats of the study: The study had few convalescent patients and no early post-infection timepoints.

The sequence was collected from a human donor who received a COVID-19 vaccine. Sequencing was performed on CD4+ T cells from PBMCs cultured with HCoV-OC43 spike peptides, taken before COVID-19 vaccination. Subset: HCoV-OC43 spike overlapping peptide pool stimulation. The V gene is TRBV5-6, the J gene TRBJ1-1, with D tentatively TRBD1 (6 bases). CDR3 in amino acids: CASSLYPGHQNTEAFF. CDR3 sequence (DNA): TGTGCCAGCAGCTTATATCCGGGACACCAGAACACTGAAGCTTTCTTT.